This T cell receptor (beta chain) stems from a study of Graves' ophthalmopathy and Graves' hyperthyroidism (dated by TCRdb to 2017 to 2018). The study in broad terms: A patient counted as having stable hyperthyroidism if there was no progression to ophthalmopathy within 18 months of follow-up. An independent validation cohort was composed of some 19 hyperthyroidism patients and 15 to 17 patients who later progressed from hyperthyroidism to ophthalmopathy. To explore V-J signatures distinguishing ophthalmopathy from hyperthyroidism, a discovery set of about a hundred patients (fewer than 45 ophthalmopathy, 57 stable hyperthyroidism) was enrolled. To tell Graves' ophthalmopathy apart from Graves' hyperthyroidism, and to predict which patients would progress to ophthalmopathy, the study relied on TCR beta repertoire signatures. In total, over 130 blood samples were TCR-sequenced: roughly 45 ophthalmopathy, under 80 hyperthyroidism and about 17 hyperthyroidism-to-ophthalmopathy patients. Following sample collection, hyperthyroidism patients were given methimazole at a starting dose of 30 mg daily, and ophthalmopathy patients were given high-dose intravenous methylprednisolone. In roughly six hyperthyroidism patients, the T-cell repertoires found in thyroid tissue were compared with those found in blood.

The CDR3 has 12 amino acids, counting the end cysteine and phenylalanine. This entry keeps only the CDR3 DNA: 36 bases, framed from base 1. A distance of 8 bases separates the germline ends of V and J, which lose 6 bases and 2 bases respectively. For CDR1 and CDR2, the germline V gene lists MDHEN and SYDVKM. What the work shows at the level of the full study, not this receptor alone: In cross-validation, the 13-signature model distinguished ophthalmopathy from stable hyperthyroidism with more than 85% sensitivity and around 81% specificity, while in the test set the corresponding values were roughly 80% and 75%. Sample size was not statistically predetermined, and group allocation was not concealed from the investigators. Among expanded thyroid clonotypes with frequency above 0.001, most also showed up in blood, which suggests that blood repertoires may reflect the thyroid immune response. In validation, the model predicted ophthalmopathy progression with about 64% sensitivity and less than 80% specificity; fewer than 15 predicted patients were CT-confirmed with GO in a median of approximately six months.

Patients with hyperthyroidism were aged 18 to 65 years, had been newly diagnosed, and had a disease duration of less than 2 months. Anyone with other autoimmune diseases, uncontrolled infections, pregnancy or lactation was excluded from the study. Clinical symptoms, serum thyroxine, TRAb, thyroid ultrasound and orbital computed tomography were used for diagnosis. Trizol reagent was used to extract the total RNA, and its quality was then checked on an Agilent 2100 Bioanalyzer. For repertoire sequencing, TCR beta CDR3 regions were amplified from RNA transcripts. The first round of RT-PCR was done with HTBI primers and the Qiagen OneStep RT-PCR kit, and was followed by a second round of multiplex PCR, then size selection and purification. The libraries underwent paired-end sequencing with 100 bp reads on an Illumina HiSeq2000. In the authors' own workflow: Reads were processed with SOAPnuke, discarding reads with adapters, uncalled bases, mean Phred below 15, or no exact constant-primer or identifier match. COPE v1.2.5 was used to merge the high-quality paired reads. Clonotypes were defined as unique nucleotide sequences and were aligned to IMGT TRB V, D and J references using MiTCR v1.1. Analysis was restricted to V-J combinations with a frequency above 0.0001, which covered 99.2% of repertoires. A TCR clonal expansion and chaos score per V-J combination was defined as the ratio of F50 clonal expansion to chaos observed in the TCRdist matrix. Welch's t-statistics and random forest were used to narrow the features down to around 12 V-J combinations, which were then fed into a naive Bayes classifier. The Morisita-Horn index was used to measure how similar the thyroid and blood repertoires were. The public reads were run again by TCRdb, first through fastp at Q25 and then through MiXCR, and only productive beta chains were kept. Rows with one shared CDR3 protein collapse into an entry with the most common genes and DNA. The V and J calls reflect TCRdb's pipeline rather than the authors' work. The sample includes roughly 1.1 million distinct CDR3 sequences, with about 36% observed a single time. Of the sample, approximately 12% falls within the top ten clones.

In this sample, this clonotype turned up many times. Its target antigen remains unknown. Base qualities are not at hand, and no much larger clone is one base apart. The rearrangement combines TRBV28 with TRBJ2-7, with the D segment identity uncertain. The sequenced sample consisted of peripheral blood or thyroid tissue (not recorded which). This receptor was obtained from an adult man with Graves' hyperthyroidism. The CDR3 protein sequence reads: CASSSRPYEQYF. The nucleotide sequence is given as TGTGCCAGCAGCTCCCGGCCCTACGAGCAGTACTTC.